A single T cell receptor (beta chain) is shown here with its context. No cognate antigen has been identified for it. Base qualities are not provided; no much larger clone lies one nucleotide away. These data come from a study of T cells in Graves' hyperthyroidism and ophthalmopathy (dated by TCRdb to the late 2010s). With regard to the full study: Peripheral blood samples were taken at initial diagnosis, before any treatment was given. The approximately 98 discovery patients were randomly divided into training and test sets at a 7:3 ratio. An independent validation cohort of about 20 hyperthyroidism patients and 17 patients who later progressed to ophthalmopathy tested prospective prediction of ophthalmopathy. After blood sampling, hyperthyroidism patients were treated with methimazole at a starting dose of 30 mg daily, and ophthalmopathy patients were treated with high-dose intravenous methylprednisolone. In addition, the study compared T-cell repertoires in thyroid tissue and in blood from roughly 6 Graves' hyperthyroidism patients. TCR Vbeta CDR3 sequencing of 120 to 150 peripheral blood samples (around 45 ophthalmopathy, some 75 hyperthyroidism and around 17 progressor patients) is reported in the paper. To identify TCR V-J signatures that set the groups apart, the researchers used a discovery cohort of 100 patients, made up of 43 with Graves' ophthalmopathy and some 55 with stable Graves' hyperthyroidism.

The study at large found these results: During validation, the model predicted progression to ophthalmopathy a median of about 6.5 months ahead of onset, with around 70% sensitivity and 72% to 80% specificity. A model built on a 13 V-J signature distinguished ophthalmopathy from stable hyperthyroidism, reaching about 89% sensitivity and 81% to 83% specificity in cross-validation and 80%/75% in testing. Sample size was not statistically predetermined, and blinding of investigators to group allocation was not performed. Most expanded thyroid clonotypes (frequency above 0.001) were also found in blood, which suggests that blood repertoires may mirror thyroid immune responses.

Stable Graves' hyperthyroidism was defined as no progression to ophthalmopathy during 18 months of follow-up. Hyperthyroidism patients were aged 18 to 65 years and newly diagnosed, with disease duration of less than 2 months. The study excluded patients with uncontrolled infections, other autoimmune diseases, pregnancy or lactation. Diagnoses were based on clinical symptoms, serum thyroxine and TRAb, thyroid ultrasound and orbital computed tomography. PBMCs were isolated from 10 ml of fresh peripheral blood by Ficoll-Paque density gradient centrifugation. Trizol reagent was used to extract total RNA, and RNA quality was then checked on an Agilent 2100 Bioanalyzer. The TCR beta CDR3 regions were amplified from the RNA transcripts. For the first round of RT-PCR on the TCR CDR3, the HTBI primer set was used together with the Qiagen OneStep RT-PCR kit. The libraries were constructed in a second round of multiplex PCR and then size-selected and purified. Paired-end sequencing of the libraries was performed with 100 bp reads on an Illumina HiSeq2000. The study's own analysis went as follows. Raw data were processed with SOAPnuke, discarding reads with adapters, uncalled bases, mean Phred below 15, or no exact constant-primer or identifier match. High-quality paired reads were merged with COPE v1.2.5, and unique nucleotide sequences were defined as clonotypes. MiTCR v1.1 was used to align clonotypes to the IMGT TRBV, TRBD and TRBJ reference segments. The analysis included only V-J combinations with a frequency above 0.0001, which together covered roughly 99% of the repertoires. The TCS score was defined as the ratio of F50 (clonal expansion) to E x V (chaos), calculated using BLOSUM62-based TCRdist between CDR3 peptides within each V-J. Welch's t-statistics and random forest reduced approximately 520 V-J features to roughly 13, which were used in a naive Bayes classifier (R e1071). The raw public reads went through TCRdb reprocessing: fastp at Q25, MiXCR clone calling, in-frame beta chains kept. Merged by CDR3 protein, the rows form single entries marked with the most common genes and DNA. These V and J calls derive from TCRdb rather than the authors' analysis. In this sample the table shows under 450,000 distinct CDR3 sequences, 15% to 19% of which occur a single time. In total, the top ten clones hold about 7.7% of the sample.

The CDR3 contains 15 residues, cysteine and phenylalanine counted. Only CDR3 DNA is held: 45 bases, read in frame from base 1. CDR1 SGHNT and CDR2 YYREEE were looked up in the germline V gene (reference sequence). Germline trimming: 2 bases from V, 5 bases from J; junction bases outside gene matches: 4. This sequence originates from a woman between 18 and 30 years old with Graves' hyperthyroidism. Recombination connected TRBV5-4 to TRBJ2-4; 10 central nucleotides agree with TRBD1. Sequenced sample: blood. The CDR3 sequence is CASSFTGTGENIQYF. The DNA is as follows: TGTGCCAGCAGCTTCACCGGGACAGGGGAAAACATTCAGTACTTC.